Listed here is a single TCR beta chain. Antigen specificity is unknown. The data were obtained in a study of tumor and adjacent non-tumor tissue in lung cancer. The study's findings and limits: Significantly higher TCR diversity was found in tumor than normal lung.

The CDR3 has 16 residues. The ends lost 4 bases at V and 14 bases at J; junction bases unmatched: 18. Looked up from germline, CDR1 is DFQATT and CDR2 is SNEGSKA (reference sequence). RNA was extracted from bulk tissue without any cell sorting. TCRbeta libraries were built with three rounds of nested PCR, modified from ARM-PCR. Each CDR3 protein gets one entry after TCRdb re-called the multiplex PCR reads with MiXCR. The profile shows approximately 68,000 distinct CDR3 sequences, 55% to 85% of them singletons. This receptor was obtained from a man aged 55 to 70 with non-small cell lung cancer. The sample consisted of lung tumor tissue. The chain combines TRBV20-1 with TRBJ2-2; TRBD2 matches at 11 bases. The CDR3 DNA follows: TGCAGTGCTACTTTAGCGGGAGGGTCGGAGACCGAGGATCTGTTTTTT. It yields the protein CSATLAGGSETEDLFF.